The clone carrying this T cell receptor (beta chain) has just a few counts. Its target is unknown. The germline V gene encodes CDR1 SEHNR and CDR2 FQNEAQ (reference sequence). There are 13 residues in the CDR3. Trimming removed 3 bases from V and 8 bases from J, with 10 bases in between. The entry originates in a study of T cell repertoires in cytomegalovirus infection. From the reads, TCRdb called clonotypes with MiXCR, one entry per CDR3 protein. The data contain about 480,000 distinct CDR3 sequences, 33% of them singletons. Material: cultured PBMCs, obtained from culture after CMV antigen stimulation. The clonotype comes from a human donor in good health (CMV status not recorded). Some clones in this sample may be carry-over from other donors' samples. The chain recombines TRBV7-9 with TRBJ1-4; D is perhaps TRBD1 (6 bases). CDR3 sequence reads: CASSFGGREKLFF. DNA for the CDR3: TGTGCCAGCAGCTTCGGGGGGCGCGAAAAACTGTTTTTT.